Each of the 13 T cell receptor beta chains below was sequenced from the same sample in a study of T cells in Graves' hyperthyroidism and ophthalmopathy (dated by TCRdb to the late 2010s). The library was made by multiplex PCR. TCRdb lists the instrument as Illumina HiSeq 2000. Amplification of TCR beta CDR3 regions was carried out from RNA transcripts. A first-round RT-PCR of the TCR CDR3 used the HTBI primer set with the Qiagen OneStep RT-PCR kit. TCRdb cleaned the public reads at Q25 with fastp, built clones with MiXCR and kept in-frame beta chains. Every distinct CDR3 protein forms one entry, paired with its most common genes and DNA. In this sample the table shows 800,000 or so distinct CDR3 sequences, around 38% of which occur a single time. Clones ranked in the top ten supply 7.5% to 9.5% of the sample. Sequencing was done on a sample of blood. Receptor source: a young man with Graves' hyperthyroidism.

This clonotype was recorded a few times. This chain connects TRBV6-6 to TRBJ2-5, with D possibly TRBD1 on 5 matching bases. The CDR3 has 16 amino acids. Trimming left V 2 bases short and J 1 base short, with 14 bases between. Germline CDR1 reads MNHNY; CDR2 reads SVGAGI (reference sequence). The CDR3 bases are TGTGCCAGCAGTTACGTCCAGATAAGGGGCCAAGAGACCCAGTACTTC. It is translated as CASSYVQIRGQETQYF.

This clonotype has only a few counts. The chain recombines TRBV5-6 with TRBJ1-1; D is ambiguous. The CDR3 is 15 amino acids. Germline CDR1 and CDR2: SGHDT and YYEEEE. Deletions cut 4 bases from V and 0 bases from J, with 13 bases between. CDR3 region: CASSTNPAMNTEAFF. The DNA of the CDR3 is TGTGCCAGCAGCACTAATCCTGCTATGAACACTGAAGCTTTCTTT.

As to this clonotype: A much larger clone is a single base away; this may be a read error. The missing conserved phenylalanine or tryptophan at the end of this CDR3 makes a read error likely. The chain employs TRBV7-9 and TRBJ1-1; D remains ambiguous. The CDR3 contains 14 residues. Germline V gene sequence: CDR1 SEHNR, CDR2 FQNEAQ (reference sequence). Trimming cost V 6 bases and J 3 bases, with 14 bases left between them. The CDR3 sequence is CASSSKGGHTEAFL. The CDR3 coding sequence is TGTGCCAGCAGTTCCAAGGGTGGACACACTGAAGCTTTCCTT.

This clonotype was counted at least ten times. The V call is TRBV2, the J call TRBJ2-7, with 8 bases lining up with TRBD1. The CDR3 is made up of 14 amino acids. CDR1 is SNHLY and CDR2 is FYNNEI in the germline V gene. V dropped 7 bases and J dropped 4; count of bases not matched to a gene: 9. Here the CDR3 reads CASNPQGGTYEQYF. The CDR3 DNA reads TGTGCCAGCAATCCACAGGGGGGAACGTACGAGCAGTACTTC.

This clonotype was picked up a small number of times. J is TRBJ2-3 and V is TRBV7-2; D is unresolved. The V and J ends lost 5 bases and 1 base respectively, with 7 bases between them. The germline V gene has CDR1 SGHTA and CDR2 FQGNSA. This CDR3 is 13 amino acids long. CDR3 nucleotides: TGTGCCAGCAGCCCCCAGGGCACAGATACGCAGTATTTT. Translating gives CASSPQGTDTQYF.

The chain is built from TRBV19 and TRBJ1-2; no firm D call. V gave up 10 bases and J gave up 6 bases, with 12 bases separating them. Germline-derived CDR1 and CDR2 are LNHDA and SQIVND (reference sequence). This CDR3 has 11 residues. The CDR3: CATQAADGYTF. The CDR3 DNA follows: TGTGCCACCCAGGCCGCGGATGGCTACACCTTC.

The chain recombines TRBV7-9 with TRBJ1-4; D is ambiguous. Germline CDR1 SEHNR, CDR2 FQNEAQ (reference sequence). Deletions cut 4 bases from V and 3 bases from J, with 12 bases between. The CDR3 spans 15 residues. As DNA, the CDR3 is TGTGCCAGCAGCTCCCTAGAGATGGCTAATGAAAAACTGTTTTTT. Encoded protein: CASSSLEMANEKLFF.

The CDR3 sequence is CASSEATVNQPQHF. The CDR3, as DNA: TGTGCCAGCAGTGAAGCGACGGTGAATCAGCCCCAGCATTTT. The V and J genes are TRBV2 and TRBJ1-5, with D hard to call. From germline, CDR1 is SNHLY and CDR2 FYNNEI. This CDR3 has 14 residues. Trimming cost V 0 bases and J 4 bases, with 7 bases left between them.

V is TRBV20-1 and J is TRBJ2-2, with TRBD2 as a possible D gene (7 bases). Trimming took 0 bases from V and 6 from J, leaving 11 bases between them. Looked up from germline, CDR1 is DFQATT and CDR2 is SNEGSKA (reference sequence). The CDR3 sequence is 14 residues long. CDR3 residues: CSARDRGAAGELFF. The CDR3 DNA reads TGCAGTGCTAGAGATCGGGGGGCGGCCGGGGAGCTGTTTTTT.

This clonotype was found many times. This rearrangement joins TRBV29-1 to TRBJ2-7; 12 nucleotides align to TRBD1. This CDR3 comprises 14 residues. J gave up 7 bases and V 4 bases, and 8 bases lay outside the gene matches. The germline V gene encodes CDR1 SQVTM and CDR2 ANQGSEA. In nucleotides, the CDR3 is TGCAGCGTTGGAGGGGGACAGGGGGCGGAGGAGCAGTACTTC. Encoded protein: CSVGGGQGAEEQYF.

The chain carries TRBV4-1 and TRBJ2-7; no clear D gene. This CDR3 spans 15 amino acids. Trimming took 4 bases from V and 2 from J, leaving 15 bases between them. Germline CDR1 reads MGHRA; CDR2 reads YSYEKL. The CDR3 coding sequence is TGCGCCAGCAGCCCGGGCCCCGACATAACCTACGAGCAGTACTTC. This encodes CASSPGPDITYEQYF.

The rearrangement joins TRBV7-9 to TRBJ2-7, with 9 bases matching TRBD2. There are 16 residues in the CDR3. The ends lost 3 bases at V and 6 bases at J; junction bases unmatched: 12. Germline V gives CDR1 SEHNR, CDR2 FQNEAQ (reference sequence). DNA for the CDR3: TGTGCCAGCAGCTTCTCAGCGGGAGGCCTCCTTTCCGAGCAGTACTTC. Translation: CASSFSAGGLLSEQYF.

This clonotype came up a few times. The rearrangement uses TRBV24-1 and TRBJ2-2; perhaps TRBD1 as D (5 bases). Germline values: CDR1 KGHDR, CDR2 SFDVKD. V lost 0 bases and J 8 bases, leaving 18 bases between the germline ends. This CDR3 has 17 residues. The CDR3: CATSDLKGLYPPGELFF. The CDR3 DNA follows: TGTGCCACCAGTGATTTGAAGGGGCTCTACCCCCCGGGGGAGCTGTTTTTT.